The 25 T cell receptor beta chains given below trace back to one sample, sequenced in a study of blood T cell repertoires in COVID-19. The table came from immunoSEQ multiplex PCR; TCRdb's copy has only in-frame clones and leaves some out. The table lists approximately 440,000 clones, about nine tenths of them singletons. Input material: peripheral blood. The receptors were gathered from a woman aged 45-65 years with COVID-19, enrolled during active disease.

The gene calls are TRBV7-9 and TRBJ1-1; D is possibly TRBD1 (6 bases). Germline CDR1 and CDR2: SEHNR and FQNEAQ (reference sequence). Trimming removed 8 bases from V and 6 bases from J, with 10 bases in between. This CDR3 region has 11 residues. The CDR3 here is CASGGGAEAFF. DNA of the CDR3: TGTGCCAGCGGCGGGGGCGCTGAAGCTTTCTTT.

This chain joins TRBV3-1 (or the pseudogene TRBV3-2) and TRBJ2-7, with D perhaps matching TRBD2 (6 bases). This CDR3 comprises 15 residues. Trimming pared 4 bases from V and 3 bases from J, leaving 16 bases between. The germline V gene encodes CDR1 LGHDT and CDR2 YNNKEL (reference sequence). For the CDR3, the DNA is TGTGCCAGCAGCCCCAGGCGGGAAGCATACTACGAGCAGTACTTC. It is translated as CASSPRREAYYEQYF.

The rearrangement links TRBV19 to TRBJ2-2; D remains unclear. V was trimmed by 3 bases and J by 0 bases, leaving 8 bases between them. CDR3 length: 15 amino acids. Germline CDR1 is LNHDA and CDR2 is SQIVND (reference sequence). CDR3 in DNA: TGTGCCAGTAGTATCGGTCTTTCGAACACCGGGGAGCTGTTTTTT. It yields the protein CASSIGLSNTGELFF. The full variable domain, in which reference TRBV19 and TRBJ2-2 provide the parts outside the CDR3, is DGGITQSPKYLFRKEGQNVTLSCEQNLNHDAMYWYRQDPGQGLRLIYYSQIVNDFQKGDIAEGYSVSREKKESFPLTVTSAQKNPTAFYLCASSIGLSNTGELFFGEGSRLTVL.

The chain combines TRBV7-2 with TRBJ1-1; TRBD1 is a possible D gene (5 bases). Trimming pared 1 base from V and 4 bases from J, leaving 7 bases between. This CDR3 comprises 13 residues. Germline CDR1 reads SGHTA; CDR2 reads FQGNSA. CDR3 nucleotides: TGTGCCAGCAGCTTAGGTGGGGCCACTGAAGCTTTCTTT. It encodes CASSLGGATEAFF.

The rearrangement links TRBV18 to TRBJ1-4; no firm D call. This CDR3 is built from 14 residues. V lost 4 bases, J lost 7 bases, and 13 bases lay in between. Germline CDR1 is KGHSH and CDR2 is LQKENI. The CDR3 loop reads CASSQADGSEKLFF. The DNA for the CDR3 is TGTGCCAGCTCACAGGCCGACGGGAGTGAAAAACTGTTTTTT.

This clone appeared a single time. A much bigger clone sits one base away, suggesting this may be a read error. The chain has TRBV7-2 and TRBJ1-1; D might be TRBD1 (5 bases). Germline V CDR1 and CDR2: SGHTA, FQGNSA. The V gene lost 2 bases and the J gene lost 1 base, with 5 bases spanning the gap. This CDR3 has 13 residues. The DNA for the CDR3 is TGTGCCAGCAGCTTAAGGGGGAACACTGAAGCTTTCTTT. Translated: CASSLRGNTEAFF.

The chain couples TRBV19 to TRBJ1-4; 9 nucleotides agree with TRBD1. Germline CDR1 LNHDA, CDR2 SQIVND (reference sequence). V was pared by 8 bases and J by 0 bases, with 16 bases of the junction left unmatched. CDR3 length: 19 residues. CDR3 sequence: CASSPTGTGRSTTNEKLFF. The CDR3 DNA sequence: TGTGCCAGTTCACCCACCGGGACAGGGAGGAGTACAACTAATGAAAAACTGTTTTTT.

The V call is TRBV29-1, the J call TRBJ2-3; 7 bases agree with TRBD1. The trim removed 6 bases at V and 0 bases at J, leaving 6 bases unmatched. The CDR3 is made up of 14 amino acids. Germline loops: CDR1 SQVTM, CDR2 ANQGSEA. This CDR3 is CSVVTGQSTDTQYF. The DNA of the CDR3 is TGCAGCGTCGTGACGGGACAGAGCACAGATACGCAGTATTTT.

This chain joins TRBV18 and TRBJ2-5, with a possible D match to TRBD2 (5 bases). CDR3 size: 15 residues. Germline CDR1 is KGHSH and CDR2 is LQKENI. V was shortened by 3 bases and J by 4 bases, with 15 bases between the two germline ends. In DNA, the CDR3 is TGTGCCAGCTCACCCTACCGAGCGGTGGCAGAGACCCAGTACTTC. Translating it yields CASSPYRAVAETQYF. Combining the CDR3 with reference TRBV18 and TRBJ2-5 gives the whole variable domain NAGVMQNPRHLVRRRGQEARLRCSPMKGHSHVYWYRQLPEEGLKFMVYLQKENIIDESGMPKERFSAEFPKEGPSILRIQQVVRGDSAAYFCASSPYRAVAETQYFGPGTRLLVL.

J is TRBJ1-1 and V is TRBV12-2; TRBD1 reflects the table's D call only, with no check against the DNA. TRBV12-2 is annotated as a pseudogene. The CDR3 covers 13 residues. DNA for the CDR3: TGTGCAAGTCGTCAAGGACAGGGCGCTGAAGCTTTCTTT. Its translation: CASRQGQGAEAFF.

This clone was counted once. V gene TRBV24-1 combines with J gene TRBJ2-7, with a possible D match to TRBD2 (6 bases). The CDR3 sequence is 14 residues long. Germline CDR1 reads KGHDR; CDR2 reads SFDVKD. V shed 7 bases and J shed 0 bases, with 12 bases lying between them. The CDR3 reads CATRIQGLSYEQYF. CDR3 nucleotides: TGTGCCACCAGGATTCAGGGACTCTCCTACGAGCAGTACTTC.

This rearrangement joins TRBV6-5 to TRBJ1-1, with D perhaps matching TRBD1 (5 bases). The germline CDR1 and CDR2 sequences are MNHEY and SVGAGI. V was clipped by 2 bases and J by 5 bases, with 15 bases between them. This CDR3 has 15 amino acids. DNA for the CDR3: TGTGCCAGCAGTTACGGGGCCGGAATCACTACTGAAGCTTTCTTT. This gives the protein CASSYGAGITTEAFF.

The chain's CDR3 is CASSSLDRGEANYGYTF. The CDR3 DNA reads TGTGCCAGCAGCTCATTAGACAGGGGGGAAGCTAACTATGGCTACACCTTC. The chain joins TRBV5-4 to TRBJ1-2; TRBD1 matches 9 bases. V trimming: 3 bases; J trimming: 0 bases; junction bases outside the gene matches: 9. The CDR3 is 17 residues long. CDR1 and CDR2 (germline): SGHNT, YYREEE (reference sequence).

Comment on this clone: The sample has other DNA sequences that encode this CDR3 too. This chain connects TRBV5-1 to TRBJ1-1, with D hard to call. V was pared by 1 base and J by 1 base, with 5 bases between. The CDR3 is 13 amino acids. Germline V gene sequence: CDR1 SGHRS, CDR2 YFSETQ. This CDR3 is CASSLSSNTEAFF. DNA for the CDR3: TGCGCCAGCAGCTTGTCGTCGAACACTGAAGCTTTCTTT.

V is TRBV30 and J is TRBJ1-1; 7 nucleotides line up with TRBD1. V shed 5 bases, J shed 6 bases, and the junction held 9 bases outside the gene matches. Germline-derived CDR1 and CDR2 are GTSNPN and SVGIG (reference sequence). The CDR3 extends over 13 amino acids. The CDR3 here is CAWERGPKSEAFF. The CDR3 nucleotides are TGTGCCTGGGAGAGGGGGCCCAAGTCTGAAGCTTTCTTT.

The chain joins TRBV11-3 to TRBJ2-3; tentatively, D is TRBD1 (5 bases). Trimming removed 1 base from V and 6 bases from J, with 17 bases in between. The CDR3 extends over 16 amino acids. Germline V gives CDR1 SGHNT, CDR2 YENEEA. The CDR3 sequence: CASSLGWGQAPDTQYF. DNA of the CDR3: TGTGCCAGCAGCTTAGGATGGGGCCAAGCCCCCGATACGCAGTATTTT.

The rearrangement joins TRBV12-5 to TRBJ2-1; 12 nucleotides align to TRBD2. From germline, CDR1 is LGHNT and CDR2 FRNRAP. J was trimmed by 8 bases and V by 6 bases; bases with no gene match: 5. This CDR3 is built from 14 residues. CDR3 sequence: CASGSTSGGYEQFF. The CDR3 nucleotides are TGTGCTAGTGGCTCGACTAGCGGGGGATATGAGCAGTTCTTC.

As for this clone: This clone may be a read error of a much larger clone one base away. This chain uses TRBV3-1 (or the pseudogene TRBV3-2) with TRBJ1-3, with 7 nucleotides matching TRBD1. The CDR3 loop spans 14 amino acids. Per germline, CDR1 LGHDT and CDR2 YNNKEL (reference sequence). Unmatched junction bases numbered 5, after V lost 5 bases and J lost 4 bases. The CDR3 region is CASSETGTGNTIYF. The CDR3 DNA reads as TGTGCCAGCAGCGAGACAGGGACGGGAAACACCATATATTTT.

The gene calls are TRBV11-2 and TRBJ1-6; the D is unclear. The germline CDR1 and CDR2 sequences are SGHAT and FQNNGV. The V gene lost 3 bases and the J gene lost 8 bases, with 8 bases spanning the gap. The CDR3 extends over 13 amino acids. In DNA, the CDR3 is TGTGCCAGCAGCTTCTTGACACATTCACCCCTCCACTTT. Translation gives CASSFLTHSPLHF.

The chain uses TRBV5-4 and TRBJ2-2, with 13 bases that match TRBD2. The CDR3 totals 16 residues. Per germline, CDR1 SGHNT and CDR2 YYREEE (reference sequence). V lost 3 bases, J lost 4 bases, and 3 bases stayed unmatched. CDR3 loop: CASSSGLAGTTGELFF. CDR3 DNA sequence: TGTGCCAGCAGCTCGGGACTAGCGGGGACCACCGGGGAGCTGTTTTTT. The variable domain in full, with the rest retrieved from reference TRBV5-4 and TRBJ2-2, is ETGVTQSPTHLIKTRGQQVTLRCSSQSGHNTVSWYQQALGQGPQFIFQYYREEENGRGNFPPRFSGLQFPNYSSELNVNALELDDSALYLCASSSGLAGTTGELFFGEGSRLTVL.

This clone was seen once. J is TRBJ2-1 and V is TRBV7-9; possibly TRBD2 for D (7 bases). This CDR3 region has 15 residues. Germline assignment: CDR1 SEHNR and CDR2 FQNEAQ (reference sequence). The V and J ends lost 4 bases and 6 bases respectively, with 16 bases between them. CDR3 nucleotides: TGTGCCAGCAGCTACCGGCTAGGGGGGGTCAATGAGCAGTTCTTC. It is translated as CASSYRLGGVNEQFF.

The V call is TRBV6-5, the J call TRBJ2-7; 8 nucleotides align to TRBD2. J was trimmed by 5 bases and V by 1 base; bases with no gene match: 4. The CDR3 has 14 amino acids. Looked up from germline, CDR1 is MNHEY and CDR2 is SVGAGI. CDR3 sequence (DNA): TGTGCCAGCAGTTACTTTGCGGGGGGTAACGAGCAGTACTTC. Translating it yields CASSYFAGGNEQYF.

This clone was picked up one time. This chain uses TRBV19 with TRBJ1-5, with D unresolved. The V end was cut by 3 bases, the J end by 11 bases, with 23 bases between. There are 16 residues in the CDR3. The germline V gene encodes CDR1 LNHDA and CDR2 SQIVND (reference sequence). The CDR3 DNA is TGTGCCAGTAGTATTTCTTTGACTTCAGTCGGCCGATCCCAGCATTTT. It translates to CASSISLTSVGRSQHF.

The chain joins TRBV15 to TRBJ2-5; possible D gene TRBD2, 6 bases. Germline V gene lookup returns CDR1 LNHNV and CDR2 YYDKDF (reference sequence). The CDR3 consists of 15 residues. V was shortened by 2 bases and J by 5 bases, with 15 bases between the two germline ends. CDR3 bases: TGTGCCACCAGCAGACCTACGGGGGTGGTGGAGACCCAGTACTTC. Protein product: CATSRPTGVVETQYF.

The chain recombines TRBV12-3 or TRBV12-4 with TRBJ1-1; no clear D. Trimming removed 3 bases from V and 6 bases from J, with 11 bases in between. CDR3 length: 13 amino acids. CDR3 loop: CASSFGEWAEAFF. The DNA of the CDR3 is TGTGCCAGCAGTTTCGGGGAGTGGGCTGAAGCTTTCTTT.